These T cell receptor beta chains were read from a single sample in a study of lymphopenia after photon versus proton radiotherapy. TCRdb's copy holds only in-frame clones and misses some; the assay was immunoSEQ multiplex PCR. The sample has 65,000 to 85,000 clones, under 95% seen once. The sequences come from peripheral blood, collected from a patient treated with photon-based radiotherapy. The receptors originated from a woman aged 40-49 years with cholangiocarcinoma. The CDR3 runs from the conserved cysteine through the conserved F or W. D genes are given only for firm matches. A row's size may be missing; if present it is once, few, many or a size class.

>TRBV7-9|TRBJ1-1|-|-
TGTGCCAGCAGCTTAGGTTCCGGGGGCACTGAAGCTTTCTTT
CASSLGSGGTEAFF
>TRBV5-6|TRBJ1-2|TRBD1|-
TGTGCCAGCAGCTTGGGGACAGGTGTCTATGGCTACACCTTC
CASSLGTGVYGYTF
>TRBV7-6|TRBJ1-2|-|-
TGTGCCAGCAGCGCACGTTCTCGAAAGACCTATGGCTACACCTTC
CASSARSRKTYGYTF
>TRBV9|TRBJ2-1|TRBD2|-
TGTGCCAGCAGCGTAGCTAATCAAGCGGGGGAGCAGTTCTTC
CASSVANQAGEQFF
>TRBV11-2|TRBJ2-7|TRBD1|-
TGTGCCAGCAGCCCTCCCCGGGACAGGGGCGAGCAGTACTTC
CASSPPRDRGEQYF
>TRBV25-1|TRBJ1-6|-|-
TGTGCCAGCAGTGAATTTACAGGAGAGTCTTCACCCCTCCACTTT
CASSEFTGESSPLHF
>TRBV14|TRBJ1-2|TRBD1|-
TGTGCCAGCAGTCTACAGGGGCAGCTTGGCTACACCTTC
CASSLQGQLGYTF
>TRBV30|TRBJ1-2|-|-
TGTGCCTGGAGTGTGGCCCGGGGCTACACCTTC
CAWSVARGYTF
>TRBV7-9|TRBJ2-1|-|-
TGTGCCAGCATTCTTGGGGAGTGGCAGTTCTTC
CASILGEWQFF
>TRBV18|TRBJ1-2|TRBD1|-
TGTGCCAGCTCACCTCCCGCAGGGGGCGGTGGCTACACCTTC
CASSPPAGGGGYTF
>TRBV6-5|TRBJ2-1|-|-
TGTGCCAGCCGGGGGACATCAGAGTTCTTC
CASRGTSEFF
>TRBV7-9|TRBJ1-2|-|-
TGTGCCAGCAGCCGGGACACTCTCTACCAGGGCTACACCTTC
CASSRDTLYQGYTF
>TRBV11-2|TRBJ1-4|-|once
TGTGCCAGCAGCCTTAGACAGGCAGAACTGTTTTTT
CASSLRQAELFF
>TRBV7-3|TRBJ1-2|TRBD1|-
TGTGCCAGCAGCCGAACGGGACAGGAAGGGAGCTATGGCTACACCTTC
CASSRTGQEGSYGYTF
>TRBV7-2|TRBJ2-7|TRBD1|once
TGTGCCAGCAGCTTAGGGACAGGGATCTACGAGCAGTACTTC
CASSLGTGIYEQYF
>TRBV7-9|TRBJ2-7|-|once
TGTGCCAGCAGCAACCGGGACGAGCAGTACTTC
CASSNRDEQYF
>TRBV7-9|TRBJ2-7|TRBD2|-
TGTGCCAGCAGCGTCACCGGGACTAGCGAGCAGTACTTC
CASSVTGTSEQYF
>TRBV11-3|TRBJ2-2|TRBD1|-
TGTGCCAGCAGCACCGGGACAGGGGTGGCCGGGGAGCTGTTTTTT
CASSTGTGVAGELFF
>TRBV27|TRBJ2-1|TRBD2|-
TGTGCCAGCAGGGGATCCGAAGCGGGAGGCCGAGACAATGAGCAGTTCTTC
CASRGSEAGGRDNEQFF
>TRBV6-5|TRBJ1-6|TRBD1|-
TGTGCCAGCAGTTACGGGGACAGGGTGTCCTCACCCCTCCACTTT
CASSYGDRVSSPLHF
>TRBV19|TRBJ2-2|-|-
TGTGCCAGTAGTAGGTCCGGGACCATGAACACCGGGGAGCTGTTTTTT
CASSRSGTMNTGELFF
>TRBV28|TRBJ1-1|-|-
TGTGCCAGCAGTTCCCGGACGGGGGGAACTGAAGCTTTCTTT
CASSSRTGGTEAFF
>TRBV28|TRBJ1-2|-|-
TGTGCCAGCAGTTCAGGGAGTGATGGCTACACCTTC
CASSSGSDGYTF